This T cell receptor beta chain came from a study of T cell responses to AZD1222 COVID-19 vaccine. Clones were read by immunoSEQ multiplex PCR, and TCRdb kept only the in-frame ones, dropping some. This table holds approximately 120,000 clones, 90% to 95% found once. CDR1 is SNHLY, CDR2 FYNNEI, per germline. Trimming removed 6 bases at V and 1 base at J, with 22 bases between. This CDR3 contains 18 residues. On this clone itself: What it binds is unknown.

Study observations and caveats: Scientists sampled the repertoires only once the peak T cell response had passed. The donor group comprised mostly white British people and more females; the analysis possibly underestimated clonal diversity. Two AZD1222 doses significantly raised spike-specific TCR breadth and depth over controls.

The sequencing here drew on peripheral blood, taken on day 0 of AZD1222 vaccination. The gene calls are TRBV2 and TRBJ1-5; D not certain. This TCR was recovered from an adult in good health. The CDR3 DNA follows: TGTGCCAGCAGCCGAGGACGGGGAGGTTCTGTCAGCAATCAGCCCCAGCATTTT. Translated: CASSRGRGGSVSNQPQHF.